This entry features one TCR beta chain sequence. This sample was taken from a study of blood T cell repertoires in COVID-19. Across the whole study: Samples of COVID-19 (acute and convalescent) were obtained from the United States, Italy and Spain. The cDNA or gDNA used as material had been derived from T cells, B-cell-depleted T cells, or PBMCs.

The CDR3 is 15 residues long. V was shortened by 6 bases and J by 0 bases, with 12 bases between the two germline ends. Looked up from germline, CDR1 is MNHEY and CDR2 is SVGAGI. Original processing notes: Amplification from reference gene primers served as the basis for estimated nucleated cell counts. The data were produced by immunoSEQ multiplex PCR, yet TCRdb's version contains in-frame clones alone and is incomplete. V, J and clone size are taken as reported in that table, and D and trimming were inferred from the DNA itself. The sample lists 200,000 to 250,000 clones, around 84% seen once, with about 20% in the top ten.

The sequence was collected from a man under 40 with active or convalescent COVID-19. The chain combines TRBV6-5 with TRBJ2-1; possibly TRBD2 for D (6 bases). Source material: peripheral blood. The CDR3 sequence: CASREDGSSYNEQFF. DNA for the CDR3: TGTGCCAGCAGAGAGGACGGGAGCTCCTACAATGAGCAGTTCTTC.